The clone carrying this T cell receptor beta chain was observed a single time. The CDR3 runs 15 residues. V lost 4 bases and J lost 0, with 13 bases in between. Germline V gene data show CDR1 as SGDLS and CDR2 as YYNGEE. TCRdb's copy holds only in-frame clones and misses some; the assay was immunoSEQ multiplex PCR. This sample has roughly 2,500 clones, with over 60% found just once. This record belongs to a study of PD-1 blockade in classical Hodgkin lymphoma. The time point is: cycle 4 day 1 (C4D1), after five to seven weeks of nivolumab. Each patient's relapse followed autologous stem cell transplantation, and brentuximab vedotin exposure varied. It was by magnetic negative selection that CD8+ T cells were isolated from thawed PBMCs.

The genes are TRBV9 and TRBJ1-1, with D unresolved. This specimen was CD8+ T cells from blood, taken before the fourth cycle of nivolumab. This clonotype was obtained from a human donor with classical Hodgkin lymphoma. CDR3 sequence: CASSPQAEMNTEAFF. In DNA form, the CDR3 reads TGTGCCAGCAGCCCCCAGGCCGAAATGAACACTGAAGCTTTCTTT.